A selection of T cell receptor beta chains follows, all from one sample in a study of T-cell memory formation after mild COVID-19. TCRdb fed the 5' RACE reads into MiXCR, producing one record per CDR3 protein. The data contain roughly 120,000 distinct CDR3 sequences, 22% of them singletons. Input material: PBMCs or a T cell subset sorted from them (not recorded which). The receptors stem from a man aged 18 to 29 who had mild COVID-19 (a few samples of this study predate the infection). Cell type and time point are not known. Each CDR3 is given with its conserved first and last residue. A D gene is named only where the DNA matches it firmly. Rows give clone size only sometimes, using once, few, many, or a class for an expanded clone.

>NA|TRBV5-6|NA|TRBJ2-7
CASSYGGYEQYF
TGTGCCAGCAGTTATGGGGGGTACGAGCAGTACTTC
>few|TRBV27|NA|TRBJ2-4
CASSLTGFTDIQYF
TGTGCCAGCAGTCTAACAGGGTTCACAGACATTCAGTACTTC
>many|TRBV29-1|NA|TRBJ2-2
CSVPGLTGELFF
TGCAGCGTTCCAGGGTTAACCGGGGAGCTGTTTTTT
>few|TRBV27|NA|TRBJ2-7
CASSTDSLYEQYF
TGTGCCAGCAGCACGGACAGCCTCTACGAGCAGTACTTC
>NA|TRBV11-1|TRBD2|TRBJ2-1
CASSLPASGYNERFF
TGTGCCAGCAGCTTACCCGCTAGCGGCTACAATGAGCGGTTCTTC
>few|TRBV28|TRBD1|TRBJ1-2
CASSPLAGGFYGYTF
TGTGCCAGCAGTCCCCTGGCAGGGGGCTTCTATGGCTACACCTTC
>NA|TRBV20-1|NA|TRBJ1-5
CSARIQGRGNQPQHF
TGCAGTGCTAGAATTCAGGGGCGGGGGAATCAGCCCCAGCATTTT
>few|TRBV6-5|TRBD1|TRBJ1-5
CASRRGTDPFYPNQPQHF
TGTGCCAGCAGACGAGGGACAGACCCTTTTTACCCCAATCAGCCCCAGCATTTT
>many|TRBV27|NA|TRBJ2-1
CASSSMLAIYNEQFF
TGTGCCAGCAGTTCCATGCTAGCGATCTACAATGAGCAGTTCTTC
>few|TRBV9|NA|TRBJ2-3
CASSVDGEPDTQYF
TGTGCCAGCAGCGTAGACGGGGAACCAGATACGCAGTATTTT
>few|TRBV14|NA|TRBJ2-2
CASTPQLNTGELFF
TGTGCCAGCACCCCACAGCTGAACACCGGGGAGCTGTTTTTT
>few|TRBV12-3/TRBV12-4|TRBD2|TRBJ2-2
CASSLLVRTSGELFF
TGTGCCAGCAGTTTATTGGTACGGACTAGCGGGGAGCTGTTTTTT
>NA|TRBV27|NA|TRBJ1-1
CASSLADSYTEAFF
TGTGCCAGCAGTTTAGCGGACAGTTACACTGAAGCTTTCTTT
>NA|TRBV4-2|NA|TRBJ1-4
CASSQEGGQEKLFF
TGTGCCAGCAGCCAAGAGGGGGGCCAGGAAAAACTGTTTTTT
>NA|TRBV4-3|TRBD2|TRBJ2-2
CASSPITSGGSDTGELFF
TGCGCCAGCAGCCCTATCACTAGCGGGGGGTCGGACACCGGGGAGCTGTTTTTT
>few|TRBV6-5|NA|TRBJ1-2
CASSYSTNYGYTF
TGTGCCAGCAGTTACTCGACTAACTATGGCTACACCTTC
>many|TRBV7-2|TRBD2|TRBJ2-5
CASSLWTSGEETQYF
TGTGCCAGCAGCTTATGGACTAGCGGGGAAGAGACCCAGTACTTC
>few|TRBV12-3/TRBV12-4|NA|TRBJ2-7
CASSFGTALYEQYF
TGTGCCAGCAGTTTTGGGACGGCCCTTTACGAGCAGTACTTC
>NA|TRBV7-8|NA|TRBJ2-5
CASSWGFGRRETQYF
TGTGCCAGCAGCTGGGGCTTCGGGCGGAGAGAGACCCAGTACTTC
>few|TRBV11-2|NA|TRBJ2-7
CASSPGTRNEQYF
TGTGCCAGCAGTCCCGGGACCCGCAACGAGCAGTACTTC
>NA|TRBV11-2|TRBD1|TRBJ1-2
CASSHSGGGLYGYTF
TGTGCCAGCAGCCACTCAGGGGGCGGCCTCTATGGCTACACCTTC
>few|TRBV2|NA|TRBJ2-3
CAMGSGRNTDTQYF
TGTGCCATGGGTTCGGGACGGAACACAGATACGCAGTATTTT
>few|TRBV6-5|NA|TRBJ1-5
CASTQGSNQPQHF
TGTGCCAGCACCCAAGGGAGCAATCAGCCCCAGCATTTT
>few|TRBV6-5|NA|TRBJ1-1
CASSSLPTDSGTEAFF
TGTGCCAGCAGTTCTTTGCCGACAGACTCGGGCACTGAAGCTTTCTTT
>NA|TRBV5-1|NA|TRBJ1-1
CASSPKQGPTEAFF
TGCGCAAGCAGCCCTAAGCAGGGGCCCACTGAAGCTTTCTTT
>NA|TRBV7-9|NA|TRBJ2-5
CASRGQGGETQYF
TGTGCCAGCCGAGGGCAGGGTGGTGAGACCCAGTACTTC
>few|TRBV7-2|NA|TRBJ2-7
CASSLGRSGPFHEQYF
TGTGCCAGCAGCTTAGGACGCTCAGGGCCTTTCCACGAGCAGTACTTC
>few|TRBV7-3|TRBD1|TRBJ2-7
CASSLAGGTSYEQYF
TGTGCCAGCAGCCTCGCAGGGGGTACCTCCTACGAGCAGTACTTC
>NA|TRBV7-2|TRBD1|TRBJ2-2
CASSSALFRTGVSKKTGELFF
TGTGCCAGCAGCTCCGCTTTGTTCCGGACAGGGGTTAGTAAGAAGACCGGGGAGCTGTTTTTT
>NA|TRBV11-2|TRBD2|TRBJ2-3
CASSSWTSGGEGSDTQYF
TGTGCCAGCAGCTCCTGGACTAGCGGGGGGGAGGGGTCAGATACGCAGTATTTT
>many|TRBV11-2|TRBD1|TRBJ2-5
CASSSGQGAGETQYF
TGTGCCAGCAGCTCGGGACAGGGGGCAGGGGAGACCCAGTACTTC
>NA|TRBV20-1|TRBD1|TRBJ2-7
CSARGDRYEQYF
TGCAGTGCTAGAGGGGACAGGTACGAGCAGTACTTC
>NA|TRBV12-3/TRBV12-4|TRBD1|TRBJ1-1
CASRPGGGDTEAFF
TGTGCCAGCAGGCCAGGGGGCGGGGACACTGAAGCTTTCTTT